This T cell receptor beta chain was sequenced for a study of blood T cell repertoires in COVID-19. Study in general: The United States, Italy and Spain provided the acute and convalescent COVID-19 samples.

Original processing notes: Reference gene primer amplification yielded estimated nucleated cell counts. Clones were read by immunoSEQ multiplex PCR, and TCRdb kept only the in-frame ones, dropping some. V, J and clone size derive from that table, while D and trimming were established from the DNA sequence. The table has about 280,000 clones, approximately 88% seen once. Germline-derived CDR1 and CDR2 are LGHNA and YNFKEQ. Trimming removed 0 bases from V and 14 bases from J; junction bases left unmatched: 7. CDR3 length: 14 amino acids. The sequence derives from a young man with active or convalescent COVID-19. The sequenced sample consisted of peripheral blood. J is TRBJ2-1 and V is TRBV4-2; 10 bases are shared with TRBD1. Here the CDR3 DNA reads TGTGCCAGCAGCCAAGATCCCGGACAGGGGGTAGAGTTCTTC. This sequence encodes CASSQDPGQGVEFF.